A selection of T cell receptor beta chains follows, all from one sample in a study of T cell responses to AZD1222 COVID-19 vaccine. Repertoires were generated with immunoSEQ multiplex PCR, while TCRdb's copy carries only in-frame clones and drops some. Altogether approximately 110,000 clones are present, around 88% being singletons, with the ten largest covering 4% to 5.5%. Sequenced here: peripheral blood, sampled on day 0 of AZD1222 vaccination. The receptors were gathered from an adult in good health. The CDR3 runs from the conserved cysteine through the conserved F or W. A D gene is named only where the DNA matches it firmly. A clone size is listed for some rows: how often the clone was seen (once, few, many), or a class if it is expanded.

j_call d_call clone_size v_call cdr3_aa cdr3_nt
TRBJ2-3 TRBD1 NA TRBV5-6 CASSRDRDNTDTQYF TGTGCCAGCAGCCGGGACAGGGATAACACAGATACGCAGTATTTT
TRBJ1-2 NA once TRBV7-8 CASSLARNNYGYTF TGTGCCAGCAGCTTAGCCCGGAATAACTATGGCTACACCTTC
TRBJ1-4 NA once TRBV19 CASREDLRRGSNEKLFF TGTGCCAGTAGAGAAGACCTCCGGAGGGGTTCTAATGAAAAACTGTTTTTT
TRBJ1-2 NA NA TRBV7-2 CASSTRDGPNYGYTF TGTGCCAGCAGTACGAGGGACGGCCCTAACTATGGCTACACCTTC
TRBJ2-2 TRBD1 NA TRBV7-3 CASSLAQTGTTGELFF TGTGCCAGCAGCTTAGCCCAGACAGGGACCACCGGGGAGCTGTTTTTT
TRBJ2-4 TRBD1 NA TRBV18 CASSPRLAGGKNIQYF TGTGCCAGCTCACCACGTTTGGCAGGGGGCAAAAACATTCAGTACTTC
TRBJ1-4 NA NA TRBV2 CASSDVGTTNEKLFF TGTGCCAGCAGTGATGTGGGGACAACTAATGAAAAACTGTTTTTT
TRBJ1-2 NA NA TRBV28 CASSQQGYGYTF TGTGCCAGCAGTCAACAGGGATATGGCTACACCTTC
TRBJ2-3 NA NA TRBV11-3 CASSSTDGTDTQYF TGTGCCAGCAGCTCTACCGACGGCACAGATACGCAGTATTTT
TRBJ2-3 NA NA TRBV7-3 CASSLESTDTQYF TGTGCCAGCAGCTTAGAAAGCACAGATACGCAGTATTTT
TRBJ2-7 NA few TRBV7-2 CASSLPGAPEQYF TGTGCCAGCAGCTTGCCAGGGGCTCCCGAGCAGTACTTC
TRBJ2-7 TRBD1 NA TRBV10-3 CAIRGTGAGREQYF TGTGCCATCAGAGGGACAGGGGCGGGCCGCGAGCAGTACTTC
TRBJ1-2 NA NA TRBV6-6 CASSQGTGNYGYTF TGTGCCAGCAGTCAGGGGACGGGAAACTATGGCTACACCTTC
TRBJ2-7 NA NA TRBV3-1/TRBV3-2 CASSQDGTQISYEQYF TGTGCCAGCAGCCAAGATGGAACACAGATCTCCTACGAGCAGTACTTC
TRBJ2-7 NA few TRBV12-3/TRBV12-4 CASSRNSYEQYF TGTGCCAGCAGCCGGAACTCCTACGAGCAGTACTTC
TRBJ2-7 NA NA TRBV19 CASSTISAGEQYF TGTGCCAGTAGTACAATCTCCGCGGGCGAGCAGTACTTC
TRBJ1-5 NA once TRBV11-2 CASSSMSDGQPQHF TGTGCCAGCAGTTCGATGTCGGACGGCCAGCCCCAGCATTTT
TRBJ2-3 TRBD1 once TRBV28 CASSFAGQGIDTQYF TGTGCCAGCAGTTTTGCGGGACAGGGAATAGATACGCAGTATTTT
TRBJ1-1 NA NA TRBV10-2 CASSVDSTEAFF TGCGCCAGCAGTGTTGACAGCACTGAAGCTTTCTTT
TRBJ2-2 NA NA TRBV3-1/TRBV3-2 CASSPRSTSTGELFF TGTGCCAGCAGCCCGAGGAGTACTTCCACCGGGGAGCTGTTTTTT
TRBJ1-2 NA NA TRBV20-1 CSASRLVGGYTF TGCAGTGCTAGTAGGTTGGTCGGGGGCTACACCTTC
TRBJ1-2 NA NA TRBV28 CASSLVGTYYGYTF TGTGCCAGCAGTTTAGTCGGCACCTACTATGGCTACACCTTC
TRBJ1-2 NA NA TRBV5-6 CASSRGWVQGYGYTF TGTGCCAGCAGCCGGGGTTGGGTTCAGGGCTATGGCTACACCTTC
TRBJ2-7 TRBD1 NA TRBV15 CATSRDGGTGVYEQYF TGTGCCACCAGCAGAGATGGAGGGACAGGGGTTTACGAGCAGTACTTC
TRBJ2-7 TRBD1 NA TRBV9 CASSPSPQGGSYEQYF TGTGCCAGCAGCCCCAGCCCACAGGGGGGCTCCTACGAGCAGTACTTC
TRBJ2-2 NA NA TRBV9 CASSVDPRANTGELFF TGTGCCAGCAGCGTAGACCCCAGAGCGAACACCGGGGAGCTGTTTTTT
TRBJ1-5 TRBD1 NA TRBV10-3 CAAGTGDSNQPQHF TGTGCCGCCGGGACAGGTGATAGCAATCAGCCCCAGCATTTT
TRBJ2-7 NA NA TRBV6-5 CASSYSIPQSYEQYF TGTGCCAGCAGTTACTCGATCCCCCAGTCCTACGAGCAGTACTTC
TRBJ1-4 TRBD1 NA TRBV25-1 CASSDIDRDNEKLFF TGTGCCAGCAGTGACATAGACAGGGATAATGAAAAACTGTTTTTT
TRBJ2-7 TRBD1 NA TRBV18 CASSPRQGIEQYF TGTGCCAGCTCGCCTAGACAGGGAATAGAGCAGTACTTC
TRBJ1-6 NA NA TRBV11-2 CASSLDRFSPLHF TGTGCCAGCAGCTTAGATCGTTTTTCACCCCTCCACTTT
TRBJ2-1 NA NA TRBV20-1 CSASSDENEQFF TGCAGTGCTAGTTCTGATGAGAATGAGCAGTTCTTC
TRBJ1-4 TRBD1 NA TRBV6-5 CASKDRVATNEKLFF TGTGCCAGCAAGGACAGGGTTGCAACTAATGAAAAACTGTTTTTT
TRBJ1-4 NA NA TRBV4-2 CASSQPIKKGAGEKLFF TGTGCCAGCAGCCAACCCATTAAGAAAGGAGCGGGGGAAAAACTGTTTTTT
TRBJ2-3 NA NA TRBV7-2 CASSFNTGSTDTQYF TGTGCCAGCAGTTTTAACACAGGGTCCACAGATACGCAGTATTTT
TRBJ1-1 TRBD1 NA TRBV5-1 CASSLGGQGRTEAFF TGCGCCAGCAGCTTGGGGGGACAGGGAAGAACTGAAGCTTTCTTT
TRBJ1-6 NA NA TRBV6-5 CASRNGAGNSPLHF TGTGCCAGCAGGAACGGGGCTGGGAATTCACCCCTCCACTTT
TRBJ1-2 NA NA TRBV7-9 CASSLALGPAGYGYTF TGTGCCAGCAGCTTAGCTCTTGGACCGGCGGGCTATGGCTACACCTTC
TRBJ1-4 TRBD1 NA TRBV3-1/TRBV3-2 CASNSGTQGAYEKLFF TGTGCCAGCAACAGTGGGACGCAGGGGGCATATGAAAAACTGTTTTTT
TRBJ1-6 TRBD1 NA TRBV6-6 CASSYTGVSDSPLHF TGTGCCAGCAGTTATACAGGGGTATCCGATTCACCCCTCCACTTT
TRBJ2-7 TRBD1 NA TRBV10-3 CAISFAGQGIYEQYF TGTGCCATCAGTTTCGCTGGACAGGGGATCTACGAGCAGTACTTC
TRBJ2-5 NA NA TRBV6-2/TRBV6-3 CASSYRELETQYF TGTGCCAGCAGTTACCGTGAGCTCGAGACCCAGTACTTC
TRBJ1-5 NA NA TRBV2 CAGGGTPYQPQHF TGTGCCGGTGGGGGGACACCCTATCAGCCCCAGCATTTT
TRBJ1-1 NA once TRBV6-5 CASSLTVNTEAFF TGTGCCAGCAGCCTCACAGTGAACACTGAAGCTTTCTTT
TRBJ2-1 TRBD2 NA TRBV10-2 CASSVGLAGENEQFF TGCGCCAGCAGTGTTGGACTAGCGGGGGAAAATGAGCAGTTCTTC
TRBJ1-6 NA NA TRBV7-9 CASSLGGSSSYNSPLHF TGTGCCAGCAGCTTAGGAGGATCCAGCTCCTATAATTCACCCCTCCACTTT
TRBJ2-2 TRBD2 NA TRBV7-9 CASSTGLARAGELFF TGTGCCAGCAGCACGGGACTAGCGAGGGCCGGGGAGCTGTTTTTT
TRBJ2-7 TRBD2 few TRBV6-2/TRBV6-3 CASSPGLAGEPSYEQYF TGTGCCAGCAGCCCTGGACTAGCGGGGGAACCCTCCTACGAGCAGTACTTC
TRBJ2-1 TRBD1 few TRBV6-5 CASSYPGQGNEQFF TGTGCCAGCAGTTACCCCGGACAGGGTAATGAGCAGTTCTTC
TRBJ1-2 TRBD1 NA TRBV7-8 CASSFYQGARQNYGYTF TGTGCCAGCAGCTTTTATCAGGGGGCGCGACAGAACTATGGCTACACCTTC
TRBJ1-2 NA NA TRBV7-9 CASSAQGSNYGYTF TGTGCCAGCAGCGCCCAGGGTTCTAACTATGGCTACACCTTC
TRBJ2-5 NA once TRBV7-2 CASSLEYGIQETQYF TGTGCCAGCAGCTTAGAATACGGCATCCAAGAGACCCAGTACTTC
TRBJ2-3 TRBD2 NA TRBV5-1 CASSLAGGKTSTDTQYF TGCGCCAGCAGCTTGGCCGGGGGGAAAACGAGCACAGATACGCAGTATTTT